Described below is a single T cell receptor beta chain sequence and its context. This record comes from a study of blood T cell repertoires in COVID-19. On the study more broadly: Sites in the United States, Italy and Spain provided acute and convalescent COVID-19 samples. Sample material is recorded as cDNA or gDNA derived from T cells, B-cell-depleted T cells, or PBMCs.

Profiling relied on immunoSEQ multiplex PCR, and the TCRdb table lists in-frame clones only, not all of them. The sample has roughly 84,000 clones, about 79% seen once. The sample comprised peripheral blood. The sequence was collected from a woman between 50 and 59 years old with acute or convalescent COVID-19.

CDR3 DNA sequence: TGCGCCAGCAGCACTAGACAGGGGGTTGGCTACACCTTC. It specifies CASSTRQGVGYTF. The chain combines TRBV5-1 with TRBJ1-2; 9 nucleotides align to TRBD1. The V gene end was trimmed by 4 bases and the J gene end by 7 bases; junction bases not matched to a gene: 5. The length of the CDR3 is 13 residues. Germline V CDR1 and CDR2: SGHRS, YFSETQ.